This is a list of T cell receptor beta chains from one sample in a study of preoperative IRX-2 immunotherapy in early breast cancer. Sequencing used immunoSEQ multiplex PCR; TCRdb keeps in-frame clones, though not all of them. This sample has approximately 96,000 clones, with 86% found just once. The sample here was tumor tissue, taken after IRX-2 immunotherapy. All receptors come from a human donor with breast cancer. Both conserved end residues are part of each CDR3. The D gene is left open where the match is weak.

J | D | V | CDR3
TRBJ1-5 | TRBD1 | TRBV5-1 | CASSEGQSNQPQHF
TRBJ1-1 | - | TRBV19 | CASSRDGNTEAFF
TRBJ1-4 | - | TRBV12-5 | CASGAWDETNEKLFF
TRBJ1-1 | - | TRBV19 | CASSIGGQMNTEAFF
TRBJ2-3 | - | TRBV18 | CASSPRRGGTDTQYF
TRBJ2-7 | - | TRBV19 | CASSRGGQSSYEQYF
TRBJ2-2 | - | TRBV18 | CASSLALRDLDTGELFF
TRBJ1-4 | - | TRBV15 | CATSRDRAGANEKLFF
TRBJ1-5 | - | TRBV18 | CASSLGTAQPQHF
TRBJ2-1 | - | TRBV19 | CASSISQGTNEQFF
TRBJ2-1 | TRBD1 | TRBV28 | CASSLWGDSSYNEQFF
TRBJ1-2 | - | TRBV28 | CASKEGYYGYTF
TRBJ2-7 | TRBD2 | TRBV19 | CASSFVGTPGRGYEQYF
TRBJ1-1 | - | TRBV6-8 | CASRRLNTEAFF
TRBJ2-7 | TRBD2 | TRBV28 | CASSYAGGAVDYEQYF
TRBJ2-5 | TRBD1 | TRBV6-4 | CASSSTGGEETQYF
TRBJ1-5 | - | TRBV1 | CASSLSREGNQPQHF
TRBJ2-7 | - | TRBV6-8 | CASATPTSDEQYF
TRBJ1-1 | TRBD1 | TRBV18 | CASSPTDRVNTEAFF
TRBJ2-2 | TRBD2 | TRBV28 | CASSLSWTSGGYTGELFF
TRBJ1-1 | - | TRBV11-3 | CASSPVRREATEAFF
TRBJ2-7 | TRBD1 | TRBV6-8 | CASSFTTGGYEQYF
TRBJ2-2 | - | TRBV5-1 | CASSLNTNTGELFF
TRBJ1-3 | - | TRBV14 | CASSPYPAGVGNTIYF
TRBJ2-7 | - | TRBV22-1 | CASSVHGQGEDEQYF
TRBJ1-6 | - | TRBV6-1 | CASSEALVFSPLHF
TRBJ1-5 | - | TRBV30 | CAWSVGVNQPQHF
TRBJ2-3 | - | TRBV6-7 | CASSWGVSTDTQYF
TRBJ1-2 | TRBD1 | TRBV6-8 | CASRTGGGEGYTF
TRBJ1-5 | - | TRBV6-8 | CASSSYRVEGDSNQPQHF
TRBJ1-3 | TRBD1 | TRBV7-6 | CASSYYRGQGNTIYF
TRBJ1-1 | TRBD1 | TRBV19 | CASSRWTGGHTEAFF
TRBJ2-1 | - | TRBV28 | CASSLEKAAQFF
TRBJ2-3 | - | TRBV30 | CAWSDTSITDTQYF